This T cell receptor beta chain came from a study of cytomegalovirus exposure and HLA in healthy donors. Study-wide findings and caveats: Donors were assumed by presence/absence analyses to have roughly uniform sequencing depth. Excluded were some V segments that proved indistinguishable, including TRBV6-2 and TRBV6-3. Accurate prediction of HLA-A and HLA-B alleles (for most subjects) was reportedly achieved from TCR beta sequences. Investigators reported fewer than 200 TCR beta chains as tied to cytomegalovirus.

For this clone: Antigen specificity is unknown.

The PCR had 60 Vbeta and 13 Jbeta primers. Profiling relied on immunoSEQ multiplex PCR, and the TCRdb table lists in-frame clones only, not all of them. This repertoire shows roughly 110,000 clones, about 84% found once; its top ten account for approximately 2.1%. V gave up 1 base and J gave up 10 bases; unmatched junction bases: 7. This CDR3 region has 14 residues. Germline V CDR1 and CDR2: SGHRS, YFSETQ. The sample was PBMCs. The J gene is TRBJ1-5, the V gene TRBV5-1, with 8 bases matching TRBD1. The clonotype was recovered from a young man in good health and CMV-seronegative. The CDR3 sequence is CASSLLAGGRPQHF. CDR3 DNA sequence: TGCGCCAGCAGCTTGTTGGCAGGGGGCCGTCCCCAGCATTTT.